This entry concerns a single TCR beta chain. Antigen unknown. This specimen comes from a study of T cells after yellow fever vaccination. Regarding the study as a whole: Some clonotypes, a small share, were shared between CD4 and CD8 compartments. Most primary-vaccination clones recurred post-booster (approximately 95% CD4, over 70% CD8).

TCRdb re-called the 5' RACE reads through MiXCR, storing one row per CDR3 protein. Of some 350,000 distinct CDR3 sequences listed, approximately 9% are singletons. The CDR3 totals 14 residues. J lost 4 bases, V lost 3 bases, and 8 bases had no gene match. The germline V gene has CDR1 DFQATT and CDR2 SNEGSKA (reference sequence). The input for sequencing was PBMCs, taken on the day of the first yellow fever vaccination. This sequence was found in a man aged 18 to 29 who received the YFV17D yellow fever vaccine. This chain joins TRBV20-1 and TRBJ1-1; TRBD1 matches 7 bases. The CDR3: CSASPQTGTTEAFF. In DNA, the CDR3 is TGCAGTGCTAGTCCACAGACAGGGACCACTGAAGCTTTCTTT.